What follows describes a single TCR beta chain. The target antigen is unknown. The data originate from a study of CD8 T cells in ankylosing spondylitis. Whole-study results and caveats: Prior literature has documented some motif variants in synovial fluid and blood from reactive arthritis. According to the report, clones linked to the disease were significantly enriched in matched synovial fluid samples taken from ankylosing spondylitis patients.

Quantitative 5'-RACE with molecular barcodes was used to make the TCR beta libraries. One entry per CDR3 protein results from TCRdb running MiXCR on the 5' RACE reads. The sample has 200,000 to 300,000 distinct CDR3 sequences; about 24% are singletons. This TCR derives from a male donor with ankylosing spondylitis or in good health (not recorded which). Sample: blood, either unsorted or a sorted T cell fraction (not recorded which).

CDR3 protein: CASSSEVGTEAFF. In DNA form, the CDR3 reads TGTGCCAGCAGCTCTGAGGTGGGAACTGAAGCTTTCTTT. V gene TRBV7-9 combines with J gene TRBJ1-1; D unresolved. Germline assignment: CDR1 SEHNR and CDR2 FQNEAQ (reference sequence). The CDR3 runs 13 residues. V lost 4 bases to trimming and J lost 5 bases, with 11 bases between them.